The source of this TCR beta chain is a study of long-term antiretroviral therapy in people with HIV. The authors ran the immunoSEQ assay, v3.0, at survey level. The table came from immunoSEQ multiplex PCR; TCRdb's copy has only in-frame clones and leaves some out. Among 40,000 or so clones listed, roughly four fifths were seen once. Findings and limits, study-wide: Post-ART, diversity grew, though it stayed under transplant donor control levels. Blood sampling spanned 2004 to 2017, possibly under older ART regimens.

In regard to this clone: Its antigen remains unknown.

This clonotype was sampled from a man aged 18-30 years with HIV. Sequenced material: unsorted PBMCs, taken 0.3 years after starting antiretroviral therapy.

The chain's CDR3 is CASSLTGIQETQYF. The CDR3 DNA sequence: TGTGCCAGCAGCCTAACAGGGATCCAAGAGACCCAGTACTTC. V is TRBV7-9 and J is TRBJ2-5; perhaps TRBD1 as D (6 bases). CDR1 SEHNR and CDR2 FQNEAQ come from the germline V gene (reference sequence). The CDR3 is made up of 14 amino acids. The V end was cut by 5 bases, the J end by 1 base, with 11 bases between. Full variable domain (rest looked up from reference TRBV7-9 and TRBJ2-5): DTGVSQNPRHKITKRGQNVTFRCDPISEHNRLYWYRQTLGQGPEFLTYFQNEAQLEKSRLLSDRFSAERPKGSFSTLEIQRTEQGDSAMYLCASSLTGIQETQYFGPGTRLLVL.